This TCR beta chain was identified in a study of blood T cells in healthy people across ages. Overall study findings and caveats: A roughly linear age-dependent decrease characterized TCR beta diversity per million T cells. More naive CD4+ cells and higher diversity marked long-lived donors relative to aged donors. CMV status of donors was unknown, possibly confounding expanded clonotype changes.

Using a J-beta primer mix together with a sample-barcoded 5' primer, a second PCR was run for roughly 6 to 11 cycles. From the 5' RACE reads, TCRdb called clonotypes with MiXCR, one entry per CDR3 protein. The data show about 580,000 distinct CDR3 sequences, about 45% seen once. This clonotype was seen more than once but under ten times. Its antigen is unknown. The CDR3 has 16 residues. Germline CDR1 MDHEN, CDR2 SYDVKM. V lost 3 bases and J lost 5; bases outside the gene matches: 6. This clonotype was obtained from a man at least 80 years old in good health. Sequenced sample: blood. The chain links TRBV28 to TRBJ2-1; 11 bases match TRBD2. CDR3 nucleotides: TGTGCCAGCAGTTTGACTAGCGGGACTAAGGACAATGAGCAGTTCTTC. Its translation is CASSLTSGTKDNEQFF.